Sequencing of this TCR beta chain was carried out in a study of response to subunit inactivated influenza vaccine. This clonotype was seen more than once but under ten times. V lost 5 bases to trimming and J lost 0 bases; unmatched junction nucleotides: 5. Germline assignment: CDR1 MDHEN and CDR2 SYDVKM. There are 17 residues in the CDR3. TCRdb independently ran MiXCR on the RT-PCR reads; one entry per CDR3 protein. The table includes hundreds of thousands of distinct CDR3 sequences, around 11% detected once. This sequence was found in a man aged 45-65 years who received an inactivated influenza vaccine. This sequence joins TRBV28 and TRBJ2-1, with 12 bases fitting TRBD2. This specimen was PBMCs from blood, taken on the day of vaccination. The DNA of the CDR3 is TGTGCCAGCAGTCCGAGACTAGCGGGGGACTCCTACAATGAGCAGTTCTTC. Translating it yields CASSPRLAGDSYNEQFF. Variable domain in full (rest from reference TRBV28 and TRBJ2-1): DVKVTQSSRYLVKRTGEKVFLECVQDMDHENMFWYRQDPGLGLRLIYFSYDVKMKEKGDIPEGYSVSREKKERFSLILESASTNQTSMYLCASSPRLAGDSYNEQFFGPGTRLTVL.